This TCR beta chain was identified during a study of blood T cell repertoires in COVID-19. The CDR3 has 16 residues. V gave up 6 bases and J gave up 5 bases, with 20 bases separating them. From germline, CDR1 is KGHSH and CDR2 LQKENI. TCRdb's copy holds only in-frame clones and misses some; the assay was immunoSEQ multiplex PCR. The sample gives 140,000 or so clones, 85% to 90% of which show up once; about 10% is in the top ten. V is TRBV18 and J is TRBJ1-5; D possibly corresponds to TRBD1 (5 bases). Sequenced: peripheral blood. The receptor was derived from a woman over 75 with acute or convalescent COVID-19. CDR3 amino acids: CASSPGRGSLHQPQHF. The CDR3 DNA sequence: TGTGCCAGCTCTCCGGGACGGGGGTCTCTTCATCAGCCCCAGCATTTT. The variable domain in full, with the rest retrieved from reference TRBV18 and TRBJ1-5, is NAGVMQNPRHLVRRRGQEARLRCSPMKGHSHVYWYRQLPEEGLKFMVYLQKENIIDESGMPKERFSAEFPKEGPSILRIQQVVRGDSAAYFCASSPGRGSLHQPQHFGDGTRLSIL.